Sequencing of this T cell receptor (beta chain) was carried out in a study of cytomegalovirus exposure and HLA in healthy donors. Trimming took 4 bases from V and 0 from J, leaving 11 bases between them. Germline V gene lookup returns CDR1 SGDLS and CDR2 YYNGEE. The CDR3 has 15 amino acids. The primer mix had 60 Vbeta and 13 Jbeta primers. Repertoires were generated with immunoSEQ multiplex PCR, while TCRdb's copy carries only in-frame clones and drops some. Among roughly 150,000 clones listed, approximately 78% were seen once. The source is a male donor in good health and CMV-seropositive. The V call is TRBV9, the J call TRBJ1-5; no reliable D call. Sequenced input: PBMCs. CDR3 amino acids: CASSRGLTSNQPQHF. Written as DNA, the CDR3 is TGTGCCAGCAGCAGAGGACTGACTAGCAATCAGCCCCAGCATTTT.